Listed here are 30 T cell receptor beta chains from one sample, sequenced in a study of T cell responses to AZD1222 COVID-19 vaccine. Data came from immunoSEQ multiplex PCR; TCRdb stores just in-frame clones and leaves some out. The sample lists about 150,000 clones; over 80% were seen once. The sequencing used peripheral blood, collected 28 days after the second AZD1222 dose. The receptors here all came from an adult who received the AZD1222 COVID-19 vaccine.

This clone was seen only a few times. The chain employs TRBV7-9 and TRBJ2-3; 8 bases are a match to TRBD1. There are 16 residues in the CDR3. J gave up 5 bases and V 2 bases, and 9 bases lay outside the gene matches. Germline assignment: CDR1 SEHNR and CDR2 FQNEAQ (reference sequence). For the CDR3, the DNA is TGTGCCAGCAGCTTAATTACAGGGGGTTATGAAGATACGCAGTATTTT. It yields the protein CASSLITGGYEDTQYF.

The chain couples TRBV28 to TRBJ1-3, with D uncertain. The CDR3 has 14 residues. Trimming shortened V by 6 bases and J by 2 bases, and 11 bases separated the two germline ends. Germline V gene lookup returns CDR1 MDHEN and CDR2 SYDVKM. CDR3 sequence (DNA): TGTGCCAGCAGCCTCCGGGTCACTGGAAACACCATATATTTT. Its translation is CASSLRVTGNTIYF.

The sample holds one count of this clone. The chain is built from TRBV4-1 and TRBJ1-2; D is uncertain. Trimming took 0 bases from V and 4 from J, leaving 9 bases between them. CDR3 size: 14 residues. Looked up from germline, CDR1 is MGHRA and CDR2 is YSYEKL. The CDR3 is CASSQDLAAYGYTF. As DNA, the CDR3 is TGCGCCAGCAGCCAAGATTTGGCCGCCTATGGCTACACCTTC.

The CDR3 DNA is TGTGCCAGCAGCTTTCAGGGGAACACTGAAGCTTTCTTT. This translates into CASSFQGNTEAFF. V gene TRBV7-9 combines with J gene TRBJ1-1, with D possibly matching TRBD1 (5 bases). The ends were cut back, 3 bases at V and 1 base at J, with 6 bases in the middle. CDR1 and CDR2 (germline): SEHNR, FQNEAQ (reference sequence). The CDR3 length is 13 residues.

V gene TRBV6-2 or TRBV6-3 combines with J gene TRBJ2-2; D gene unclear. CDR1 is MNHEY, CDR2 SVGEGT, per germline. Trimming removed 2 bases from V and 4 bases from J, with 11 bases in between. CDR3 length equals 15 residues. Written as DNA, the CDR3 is TGTGCCAGCAGTTACCCTACACGGTCCACCGGGGAGCTGTTTTTT. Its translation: CASSYPTRSTGELFF.

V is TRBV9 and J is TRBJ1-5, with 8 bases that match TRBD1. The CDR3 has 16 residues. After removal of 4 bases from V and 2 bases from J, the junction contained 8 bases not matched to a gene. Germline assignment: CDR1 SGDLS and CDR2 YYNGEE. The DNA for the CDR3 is TGTGCCAGCAGCCCTACACAGGGGGGTCGCAATCAGCCCCAGCATTTT. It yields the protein CASSPTQGGRNQPQHF.

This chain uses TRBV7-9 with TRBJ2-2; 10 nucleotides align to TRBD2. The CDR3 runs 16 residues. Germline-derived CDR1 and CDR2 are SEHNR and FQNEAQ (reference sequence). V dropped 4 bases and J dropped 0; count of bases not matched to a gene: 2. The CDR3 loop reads CASSSTSGANTGELFF. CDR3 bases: TGTGCCAGCAGCTCAACTAGCGGGGCGAACACCGGGGAGCTGTTTTTT. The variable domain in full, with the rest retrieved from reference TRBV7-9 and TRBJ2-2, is DTGVSQNPRHKITKRGQNVTFRCDPISEHNRLYWYRQTLGQGPEFLTYFQNEAQLEKSRLLSDRFSAERPKGSFSTLEIQRTEQGDSAMYLCASSSTSGANTGELFFGEGSRLTVL.

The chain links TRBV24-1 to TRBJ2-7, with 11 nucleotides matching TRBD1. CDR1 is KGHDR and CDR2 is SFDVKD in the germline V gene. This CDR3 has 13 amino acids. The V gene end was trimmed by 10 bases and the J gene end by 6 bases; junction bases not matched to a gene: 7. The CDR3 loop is CATSTGTGGEQYF. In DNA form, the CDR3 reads TGTGCCACAAGTACCGGGACAGGGGGCGAGCAGTACTTC.

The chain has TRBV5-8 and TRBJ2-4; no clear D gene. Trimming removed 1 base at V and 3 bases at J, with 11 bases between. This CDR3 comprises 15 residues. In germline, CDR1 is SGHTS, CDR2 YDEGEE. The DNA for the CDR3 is TGTGCCAGCAGCTTGATATTTCTGGGCAAAAACATTCAGTACTTC. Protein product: CASSLIFLGKNIQYF.

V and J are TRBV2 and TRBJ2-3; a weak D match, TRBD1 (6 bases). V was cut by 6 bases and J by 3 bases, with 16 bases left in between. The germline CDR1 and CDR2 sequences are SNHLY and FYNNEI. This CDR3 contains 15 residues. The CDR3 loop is CASRILTGNTDTQYF. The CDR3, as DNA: TGTGCCAGCAGAATACTAACAGGGAATACAGATACGCAGTATTTT.

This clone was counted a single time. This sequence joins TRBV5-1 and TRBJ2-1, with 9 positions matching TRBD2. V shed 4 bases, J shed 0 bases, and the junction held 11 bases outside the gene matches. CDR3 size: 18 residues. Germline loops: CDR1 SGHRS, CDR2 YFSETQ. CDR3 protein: CASSRASGTGSSYNEQFF. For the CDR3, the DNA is TGCGCCAGCAGCAGGGCTAGCGGGACGGGGAGCTCCTACAATGAGCAGTTCTTC. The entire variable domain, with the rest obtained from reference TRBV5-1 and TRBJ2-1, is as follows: KAGVTQTPRYLIKTRGQQVTLSCSPISGHRSVSWYQQTPGQGLQFLFEYFSETQRNKGNFPGRFSGRQFSNSRSEMNVSTLELGDSALYLCASSRASGTGSSYNEQFFGPGTRLTVL.

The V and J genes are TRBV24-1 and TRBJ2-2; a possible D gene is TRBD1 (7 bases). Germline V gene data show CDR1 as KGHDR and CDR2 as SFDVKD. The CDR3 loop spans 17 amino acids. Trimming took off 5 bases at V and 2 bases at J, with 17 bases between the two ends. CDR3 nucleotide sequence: TGTGCCACCAGTGGGGTGGGCGGGACAGATAACACCGGGGAGCTGTTTTTT. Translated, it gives CATSGVGGTDNTGELFF.

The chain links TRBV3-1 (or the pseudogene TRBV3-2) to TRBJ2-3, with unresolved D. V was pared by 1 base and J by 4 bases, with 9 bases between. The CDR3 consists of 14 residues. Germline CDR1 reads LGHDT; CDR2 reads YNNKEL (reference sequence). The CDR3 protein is CASSQGSGADTQYF. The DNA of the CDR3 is TGTGCCAGCAGCCAAGGTTCTGGGGCAGATACGCAGTATTTT.

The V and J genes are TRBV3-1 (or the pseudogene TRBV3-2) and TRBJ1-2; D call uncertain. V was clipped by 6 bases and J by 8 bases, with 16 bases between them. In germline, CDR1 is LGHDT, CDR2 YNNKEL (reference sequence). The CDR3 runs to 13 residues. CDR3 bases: TGTGCCAGCAGTTTTAAGAGGGTCGGGGGCTACACCTTC. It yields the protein CASSFKRVGGYTF.

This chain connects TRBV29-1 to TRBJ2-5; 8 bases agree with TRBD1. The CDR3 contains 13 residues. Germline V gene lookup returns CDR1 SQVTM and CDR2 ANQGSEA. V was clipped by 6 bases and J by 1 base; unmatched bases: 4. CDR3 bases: TGCAGCGTAGGACAGGGACCCCAAGAGACCCAGTACTTC. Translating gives CSVGQGPQETQYF.

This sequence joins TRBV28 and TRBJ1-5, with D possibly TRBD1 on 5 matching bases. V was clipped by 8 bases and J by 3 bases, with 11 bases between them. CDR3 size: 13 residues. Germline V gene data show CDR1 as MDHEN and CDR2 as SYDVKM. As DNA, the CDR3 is TGTGCCAGCCTGACAGCTAACAATCAGCCCCAGCATTTT. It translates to CASLTANNQPQHF.

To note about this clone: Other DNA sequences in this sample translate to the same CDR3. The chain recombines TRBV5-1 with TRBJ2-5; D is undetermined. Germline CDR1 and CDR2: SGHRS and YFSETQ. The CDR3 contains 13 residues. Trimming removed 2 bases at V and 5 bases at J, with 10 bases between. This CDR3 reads CASSFGPGETQYF. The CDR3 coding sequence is TGCGCCAGCAGCTTCGGCCCCGGGGAGACCCAGTACTTC.

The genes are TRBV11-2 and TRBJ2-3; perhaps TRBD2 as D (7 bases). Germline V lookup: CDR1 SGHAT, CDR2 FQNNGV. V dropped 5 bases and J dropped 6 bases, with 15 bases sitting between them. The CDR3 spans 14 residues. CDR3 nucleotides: TGTGCCAGCAGCCTGGGGGGGGGCGCCGATACGCAGTATTTT. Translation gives CASSLGGGADTQYF.

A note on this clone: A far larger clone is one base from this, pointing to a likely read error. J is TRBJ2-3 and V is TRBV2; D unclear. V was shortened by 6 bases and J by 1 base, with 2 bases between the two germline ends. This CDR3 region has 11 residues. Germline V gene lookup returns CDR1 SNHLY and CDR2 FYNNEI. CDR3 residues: CASRRTDTQYF. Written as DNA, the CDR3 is TGTGCCAGCAGACGCACAGATACGCAGTATTTT.

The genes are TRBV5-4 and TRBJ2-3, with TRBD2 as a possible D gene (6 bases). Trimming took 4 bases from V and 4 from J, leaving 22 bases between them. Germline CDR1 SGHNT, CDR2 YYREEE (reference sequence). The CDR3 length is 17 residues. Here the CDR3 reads CASSPGGAMRGPDTQYF. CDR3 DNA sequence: TGTGCCAGCAGCCCCGGAGGTGCAATGCGGGGCCCAGATACGCAGTATTTT.

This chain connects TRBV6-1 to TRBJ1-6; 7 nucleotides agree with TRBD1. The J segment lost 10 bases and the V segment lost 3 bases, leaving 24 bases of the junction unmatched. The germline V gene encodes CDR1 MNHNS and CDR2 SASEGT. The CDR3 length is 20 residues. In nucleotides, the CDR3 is TGTGCCAGCAGTGAGGACTGGGGCTTTGTCGGTCACAGGGGAGTATCACCCCTCCACTTT. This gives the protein CASSEDWGFVGHRGVSPLHF.

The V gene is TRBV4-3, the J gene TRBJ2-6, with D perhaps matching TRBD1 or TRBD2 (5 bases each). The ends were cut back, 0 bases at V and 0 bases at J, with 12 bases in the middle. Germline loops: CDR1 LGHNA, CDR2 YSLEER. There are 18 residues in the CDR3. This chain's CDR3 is CASSQDDEGYSGANVLTF. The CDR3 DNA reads TGCGCCAGCAGCCAAGATGATGAGGGGTACTCTGGGGCCAACGTCCTGACTTTC.

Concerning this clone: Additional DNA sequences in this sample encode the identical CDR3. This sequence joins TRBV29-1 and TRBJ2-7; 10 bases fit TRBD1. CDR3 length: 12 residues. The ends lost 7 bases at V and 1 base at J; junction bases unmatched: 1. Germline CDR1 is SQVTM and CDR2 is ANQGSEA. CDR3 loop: CSAGQGSYEQYF. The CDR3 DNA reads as TGCAGCGCGGGACAGGGGTCCTACGAGCAGTACTTC.

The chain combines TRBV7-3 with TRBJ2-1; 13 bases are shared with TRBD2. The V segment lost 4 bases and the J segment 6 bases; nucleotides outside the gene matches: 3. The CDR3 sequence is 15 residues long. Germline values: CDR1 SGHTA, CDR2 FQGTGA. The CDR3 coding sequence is TGTGCCAGCAGCTCACTAGCGGGAGGGGTCAATGAGCAGTTCTTC. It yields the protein CASSSLAGGVNEQFF. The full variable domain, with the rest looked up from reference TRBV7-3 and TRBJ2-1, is GAGVSQTPSNKVTEKGKYVELRCDPISGHTALYWYRQSLGQGPEFLIYFQGTGAADDSGLPNDRFFAVRPEGSVSTLKIQRTERGDSAVYLCASSSLAGGVNEQFFGPGTRLTVL.

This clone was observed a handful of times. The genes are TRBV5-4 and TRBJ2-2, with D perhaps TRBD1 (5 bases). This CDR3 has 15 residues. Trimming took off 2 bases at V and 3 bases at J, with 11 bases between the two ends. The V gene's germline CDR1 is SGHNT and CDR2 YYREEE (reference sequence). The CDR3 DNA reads TGTGCCAGCAGCTTTATCGACAGCTACACCGGGGAGCTGTTTTTT. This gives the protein CASSFIDSYTGELFF.

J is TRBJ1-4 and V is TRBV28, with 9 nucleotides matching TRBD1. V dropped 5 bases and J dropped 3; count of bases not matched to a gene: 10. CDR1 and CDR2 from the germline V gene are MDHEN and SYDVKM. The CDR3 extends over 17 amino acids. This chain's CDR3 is CASSDTTGGKANEKLFF. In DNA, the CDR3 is TGTGCCAGCAGTGACACTACAGGGGGCAAGGCTAATGAAAAACTGTTTTTT.

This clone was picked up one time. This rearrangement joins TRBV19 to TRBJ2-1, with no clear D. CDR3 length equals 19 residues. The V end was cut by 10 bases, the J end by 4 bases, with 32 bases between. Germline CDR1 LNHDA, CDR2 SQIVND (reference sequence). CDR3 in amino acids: CATSSGFVTHPQSYNEQFF. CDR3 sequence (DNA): TGTGCCACCTCTTCGGGTTTCGTAACCCACCCCCAGTCGTACAATGAGCAGTTCTTC.

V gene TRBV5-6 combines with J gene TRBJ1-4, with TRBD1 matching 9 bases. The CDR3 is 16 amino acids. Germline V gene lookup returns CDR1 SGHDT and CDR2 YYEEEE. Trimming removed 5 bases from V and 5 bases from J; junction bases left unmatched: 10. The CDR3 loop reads CASSRPGDRENEKLFF. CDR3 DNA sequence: TGTGCCAGCAGTCGCCCGGGGGACAGGGAAAATGAAAAACTGTTTTTT.

CDR3: CASSSDRGLYNEQFF. CDR3 in DNA: TGTGCCAGCAGTTCTGACAGGGGCCTGTACAATGAGCAGTTCTTC. The rearrangement uses TRBV6-5 and TRBJ2-1; 8 bases line up with TRBD1. CDR1 and CDR2 from the germline V gene are MNHEY and SVGAGI. This CDR3 spans 15 amino acids. With V trimmed by 4 bases and J by 4 bases, 6 bases remained unmatched.

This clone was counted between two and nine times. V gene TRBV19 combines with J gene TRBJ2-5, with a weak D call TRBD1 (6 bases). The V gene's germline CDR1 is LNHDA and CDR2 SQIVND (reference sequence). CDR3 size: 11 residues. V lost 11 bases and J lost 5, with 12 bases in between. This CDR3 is CARTDRETQYF. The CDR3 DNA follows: TGTGCCCGGACAGACCGGGAGACCCAGTACTTC.